A selection of T cell receptor beta chains follows, all from one sample in a study of blood T cell repertoires in COVID-19. Only in-frame clones appear in the TCRdb table, and some are missing; sequencing was by immunoSEQ multiplex PCR. This repertoire shows some 700,000 clones, over 80% found once; its top ten account for more than 0.25%. Material: peripheral blood. These receptors all stem from a woman between 18 and 30 years old with acute or convalescent COVID-19. The conserved cysteine and the conserved F or W are not part of the CDR3 here.

j_call v_call cdr3_length cdr3_aa
TRBJ1-2 TRBV4-1 12 ASGLDGRNYGYT
TRBJ2-7 TRBV5-5 13 ASTSGLPVGDEQY
TRBJ2-3 TRBV19 12 ATTLRELTDTQY
TRBJ2-5 TRBV2 13 ASSESRGGQETQY
TRBJ1-2 TRBV7-8 12 ASSPPADNYGYT
TRBJ1-1 TRBV27 12 ASRSQGTNTEAF
TRBJ2-3 TRBV3-1/TRBV3-2 14 ASSQGGGAHTDTQY
TRBJ1-2 TRBV10-3 14 AISDGGQGDNYGYT
TRBJ2-1 TRBV5-1 11 ASRQGVQNEQF
TRBJ1-6 TRBV6-5 8 ASFPSPLH
TRBJ2-7 TRBV11-2 15 ASSLDVRAGGVYEQY
TRBJ1-6 TRBV9 13 ASSPPGKYNSPLH
TRBJ1-2 TRBV6-5 11 ASSYSSSHGYT
TRBJ1-5 TRBV15 14 ATGEETQGWGQPQH
TRBJ1-1 TRBV6-2/TRBV6-3 12 ASSLTGSYTEAF
TRBJ2-3 TRBV5-8 13 ASSLQNAAAGTQY
TRBJ2-7 TRBV6-5 13 ASSRTTQGGNEQY
TRBJ1-4 TRBV21-1 10 ASRHRGIKLF
TRBJ2-5 TRBV5-1 12 ASSPGERRETQY
TRBJ2-2 TRBV28 10 ASSRDTGELF
TRBJ1-2 TRBV7-9 12 ASSSREASYGYT
TRBJ2-6 TRBV4-3 14 ASSQDGGAGANVLT
TRBJ1-2 TRBV24-1 12 ATSDRDRVDGYT
TRBJ2-2 TRBV5-1 14 ASSAGLAGITGELF
TRBJ2-1 TRBV15 15 ATSRDGRLAVSDEQF
TRBJ2-7 TRBV5-1 12 ASSSTGTGREQY
TRBJ2-3 TRBV19 13 ASSAGTGTTDTQY
TRBJ1-5 TRBV10-1 14 ASSGDPRDREKPQH
TRBJ2-7 TRBV11-3 12 ASSPRDRPGEQY
TRBJ2-7 TRBV2 13 ASSEARRGDYEQY
TRBJ2-3 TRBV13 15 ASSRGQKNFLTDTQY
TRBJ1-1 TRBV13 11 ASSFLGGTEAF
TRBJ1-2 TRBV30 10 AMWTGRRGYT
TRBJ1-6 TRBV30 14 AWSASDRGNSSPLH
TRBJ2-5 TRBV6-1 12 ASSEWWGGETQY
TRBJ2-7 TRBV11-2 14 ASSRKGGLASYEQY
TRBJ2-2 TRBV28 10 ASSATQRELF